This T cell receptor beta chain appears in the sequencing data of a study of T cells in tuberculosis. About the research overall: T cells were selected with CD1B tetramers loaded with glucose monomycolate. Overall study findings and caveats: Active tuberculosis TCR-alpha repertoires lay closer to GMM-specific TCRs than IGRA-negative controls, suggesting clonal expansion.

Method: immunoSEQ multiplex PCR; TCRdb's copy keeps in-frame clones and lacks some. The data contain fewer than 45,000 clones, 90% to 95% of them seen just once; the ten biggest clones take up 7.5%. Tuberculin skin test and IGRA determined adolescents' latent tuberculosis status at entry. The germline gives CDR1 GTSNPN, CDR2 SVGIG (reference sequence). Trimming took off 3 bases at V and 13 bases at J, with 10 bases between the two ends. CDR3 length: 11 residues. Note on this clone: Its antigen is not identified.

The gene calls are TRBV30 and TRBJ1-6; no clear D gene. This TCR was recovered from a donor aged 10 to 29 with latent tuberculosis or without tuberculosis infection. The sample comprised PBMCs. The CDR3 coding sequence is TGTGCCTGGAGATACTCGGAGCCCCTCCACTTT. Encoded protein: CAWRYSEPLHF. The full variable domain, completed using reference TRBV30 and TRBJ1-6, is SQTIHQWPATLVQPVGSPLSLECTVEGTSNPNLYWYRQAAGRGLQLLFYSVGIGQISSEVPQNLSASRPQDRQFILSSKKLLLSDSGFYLCAWRYSEPLHFGNGTRLTVT.